Each of the 20 T cell receptor beta chains below was sequenced from the same sample in a study of blood T cells in healthy people across ages. It was with a sample-barcoded 5' primer and a J-beta primer mix that a second PCR of about 7 to 12 cycles was run. TCRdb reanalysed the 5' RACE reads using MiXCR and keeps one entry per CDR3 protein. The table lists about 1.4 million distinct CDR3 sequences, approximately 59% of them singletons. Material for sequencing was blood. All receptors derive from a man younger than 35 in good health.

The chain recombines TRBV20-1 with TRBJ2-3; D might be TRBD2 (6 bases). This CDR3 region has 15 residues. V was pared by 6 bases and J by 2 bases, with 18 bases between. Per the germline V gene, CDR1 is DFQATT and CDR2 is SNEGSKA (reference sequence). The CDR3 DNA follows: TGCAGTGCCCGACCACTAGCAGCGAACACAGATACGCAGTATTTT. This encodes CSARPLAANTDTQYF.

The CDR3 coding sequence is TGCAGTGCTGCCGAAACAGGGACTGCCGGGGTTGAGCAGTACTTC. Encoded protein: CSAAETGTAGVEQYF. The V and J genes are TRBV20-1 and TRBJ2-7; either TRBD1 or TRBD2 may fit D (6 bases each). Per the germline V gene, CDR1 is DFQATT and CDR2 is SNEGSKA (reference sequence). Trimming took off 5 bases at V and 7 bases at J, with 24 bases between the two ends. The CDR3 totals 15 residues.

V usage is TRBV5-5 and J usage is TRBJ1-4, with unresolved D. V was pared by 0 bases and J by 3 bases, with 6 bases between. The germline V gene encodes CDR1 SGHKS and CDR2 YYEKEE (reference sequence). CDR3 length: 14 amino acids. The DNA for the CDR3 is TGTGCCAGCAGCTTGGTACATTCTAATGAAAAACTGTTTTTT. It yields the protein CASSLVHSNEKLFF.

The CDR3 region is CASSQLSGAVDGYTF. CDR3 sequence (DNA): TGTGCCAGCAGTCAACTTTCGGGGGCCGTAGATGGCTACACCTTC. The chain recombines TRBV28 with TRBJ1-2, with a tentative D call TRBD1 (6 bases). Germline CDR1 is MDHEN and CDR2 is SYDVKM. This CDR3 has 15 residues. The V and J ends lost 5 bases and 6 bases respectively, with 19 bases between them.

The gene calls are TRBV7-9 and TRBJ2-4; possible D gene TRBD1, 5 bases. The tail of the sequence fits TRBJ2-7 better, so the J call may be wrong. The length of the CDR3 is 17 residues. From germline, CDR1 is SEHNR and CDR2 FQNEAQ (reference sequence). The DNA for the CDR3 is TGTGCCAGCAGCCGTCCACCGGCGACAGAAGACTCCTACGAGCAGTACTTC. It codes for CASSRPPATEDSYEQYF.

The chain joins TRBV20-1 to TRBJ1-2; 11 positions match TRBD1. Germline loops: CDR1 DFQATT, CDR2 SNEGSKA (reference sequence). The CDR3 runs to 16 residues. The CDR3 reads CTVEPGTGGIDHGYTF. CDR3 DNA: TGCACTGTAGAGCCCGGGACAGGGGGAATAGACCATGGCTACACCTTC.

This clonotype was seen once. This chain uses TRBV27 with TRBJ1-2; the D gene is possibly TRBD1 (5 bases). This CDR3 region has 15 residues. V lost 1 base and J lost 4, with 13 bases in between. Germline lookup yields CDR1 MNHEY and CDR2 SMNVEV (reference sequence). CDR3 region: CASSLYRGSGYGYTF. For the CDR3, the DNA is TGTGCCAGCAGTTTATATCGGGGGTCGGGCTATGGCTACACCTTC.

This chain joins TRBV20-1 and TRBJ2-7; D gene uncertain. The germline V gene has CDR1 DFQATT and CDR2 SNEGSKA (reference sequence). The CDR3 covers 12 residues. Trimming left V 6 bases short and J 3 bases short, with 12 bases between. This CDR3 is CSAKGESYEQYF. Here the CDR3 DNA reads TGCAGTGCCAAGGGCGAGAGCTACGAGCAGTACTTC.

The rearrangement links TRBV28 to TRBJ1-6, with 8 positions matching TRBD1. Germline CDR1 is MDHEN and CDR2 is SYDVKM. With V trimmed by 6 bases and J by 8 bases, 9 bases remained unmatched. The CDR3 extends over 15 amino acids. CDR3 loop: CASSIRTGLYSPLHF. Written as DNA, the CDR3 is TGTGCCAGCAGCATTAGGACAGGGTTGTATTCACCCCTCCACTTT.

The chain has TRBV20-1 and TRBJ2-1, with 7 bases lining up with TRBD2. J lost 8 bases, V lost 0 bases, and 10 bases had no gene match. Germline V gene lookup returns CDR1 DFQATT and CDR2 SNEGSKA (reference sequence). The CDR3 length is 15 residues. The CDR3 here is CSARDRGSWGDEQFF. CDR3 in DNA: TGCAGTGCTAGAGATCGCGGGAGTTGGGGTGATGAGCAGTTCTTC.

This chain connects TRBV5-1 to TRBJ2-7; TRBD2 matches at 7 bases. Trimming removed 0 bases from V and 3 bases from J; junction bases left unmatched: 6. The germline CDR1 and CDR2 sequences are SGHRS and YFSETQ. This CDR3 has 15 amino acids. CDR3 residues: CASSLAMGGFYEQYF. The DNA of the CDR3 is TGCGCCAGCAGCTTGGCAATGGGGGGGTTCTACGAGCAGTACTTC.

This clonotype is a singleton in its sample. This chain uses TRBV29-1 with TRBJ2-1; D may be TRBD1 (5 bases). Judging by the DNA end, TRBJ2-7 fits better; the J call may be wrong. CDR3 length: 12 amino acids. The germline V gene has CDR1 SQVTM and CDR2 ANQGSEA. The CDR3 nucleotides are TGCAGCGTCTTGGACATAAACAATGAGCAGTACTTC. As protein: CSVLDINNEQYF.

The chain has TRBV10-3 and TRBJ2-5; 7 bases fit TRBD2. CDR3 length equals 14 residues. The J segment lost 2 bases and the V segment lost 6 bases, leaving 6 bases of the junction unmatched. The germline CDR1 and CDR2 sequences are ENHRY and SYGVKD. The CDR3: CAIRRGGGQETQYF. In nucleotides, the CDR3 is TGTGCCATCAGGAGAGGCGGGGGACAAGAGACCCAGTACTTC.

A remark on this clonotype: A single base separates this from a much larger clone, so it may be a read error. The chain joins TRBV19 to TRBJ2-3, with TRBD1 matching over 7 bases. CDR3 size: 13 residues. The germline CDR1 and CDR2 sequences are LNHDA and SQIVND (reference sequence). The CDR3 region has the DNA TGTACCATCAGGGGGACAAGCACAGATACGCAGTATTTT. Amino acids: CTIRGTSTDTQYF.

The DNA of the CDR3 is TGCGCCAGCAGCTTGCCACAGATTAATGAGCAGTTCTTC. Translated, it gives CASSLPQINEQFF. This rearrangement joins TRBV5-1 to TRBJ2-1, with D hard to call. The CDR3 spans 13 residues. Germline V CDR1 and CDR2: SGHRS, YFSETQ. V dropped 1 base and J dropped 7 bases, with 9 bases sitting between them.

This clonotype was observed a few times. This chain links TRBV7-6 with TRBJ2-1; D remains ambiguous. Trimming removed 4 bases from V and 8 bases from J, with 9 bases in between. Germline V gene data show CDR1 as SGHVS and CDR2 as FNYEAQ. This CDR3 contains 12 residues. The CDR3, as DNA: TGTGCCAGCAGCTCCCCCGGCGATGAGCAGTTCTTC. Translated, it gives CASSSPGDEQFF.

This clonotype came up a few times. The rearrangement links TRBV7-9 to TRBJ2-3; D gene unclear. Looked up from germline, CDR1 is SEHNR and CDR2 is FQNEAQ (reference sequence). Trimming removed 6 bases from V and 5 bases from J, with 9 bases in between. This CDR3 has 12 residues. CDR3 sequence: CASRSQEDTQYF. CDR3 nucleotide sequence: TGTGCCAGCAGGTCGCAGGAAGATACGCAGTATTTT.

This chain uses TRBV4-1 with TRBJ2-1, with D unclear. The V end lost 4 bases, the J end lost 11 bases, and 9 bases lay between the germline ends. The CDR3 runs 11 residues. The germline V gene encodes CDR1 MGHRA and CDR2 YSYEKL. The CDR3 nucleotides are TGCGCCAGCAGCCGGCCGGGTAAGCAGTTCTTC. Translation gives CASSRPGKQFF.

The genes are TRBV7-6 and TRBJ2-3; tentatively, D is TRBD1 (6 bases). This CDR3 is 16 amino acids long. Trimming cost V 5 bases and J 2 bases, with 17 bases left between them. Germline assignment: CDR1 SGHVS and CDR2 FNYEAQ. The CDR3 DNA sequence: TGTGCCAGCAGCAAAGACAGGTTCCCTAACACAGATACGCAGTATTTT. This translates into CASSKDRFPNTDTQYF.

This clonotype occurred many times. One junction end disagrees with the germline gene, perhaps due to a read error. The V call is TRBV4-2, the J call TRBJ1-1; D remains unclear. The CDR3 contains 12 residues. Germline V gene data show CDR1 as LGHNA and CDR2 as YNFKEQ. DNA for the CDR3: TGCGCCAGCAGCCAAACTGGTACTGAAGCTTTCTTT. This sequence encodes CASSQTGTEAFF.